The rows below give T cell receptor beta chains drawn from one sample of a study of blood T cell repertoires in COVID-19. Sequencing was performed with immunoSEQ multiplex PCR; in TCRdb, only in-frame clones are kept and a portion is missing. Seen here are roughly 220,000 clones, about 86% observed once, and the top ten hold more than 8.5%. The sample consisted of peripheral blood. The receptors come from a woman aged 45 to 65 with COVID-19, enrolled during active disease. Both conserved end residues are part of each CDR3. Each record gives: D gene, J gene, clone size, V gene, CDR3 DNA, CDR3 protein. The D gene is left open where the match is weak. Some rows have no size entry. The others give once, few or many, or a class for an expanded clone.

d_call: -
j_call: TRBJ2-2
clone_size: -
v_call: TRBV4-3
cdr3_nt: TGCGCCAGCAGCCAGGACAGGAGCGGGTCGAACACCGGGGAGCTGTTTTTT
cdr3_aa: CASSQDRSGSNTGELFF

d_call: TRBD1
j_call: TRBJ1-2
clone_size: -
v_call: TRBV19
cdr3_nt: TGTGCCAGTAGTGCCGGGACAGGGGATGGCTACACCTTC
cdr3_aa: CASSAGTGDGYTF

d_call: TRBD2
j_call: TRBJ2-2
clone_size: -
v_call: TRBV9
cdr3_nt: TGTGCCAGCAGCTTCGGAGCCCTCCGGGGCGGGGGGAGCGGGGAGCTGTTTTTT
cdr3_aa: CASSFGALRGGGSGELFF

d_call: TRBD1
j_call: TRBJ1-1
clone_size: -
v_call: TRBV29-1
cdr3_nt: TGCAGCGGAGGGGGCTTTAGGGCTGAAGCTTTCTTT
cdr3_aa: CSGGGFRAEAFF

d_call: -
j_call: TRBJ2-5
clone_size: -
v_call: TRBV29-1
cdr3_nt: TGCAGCGTTGATCAGGGTCAATGGGCCCAGTACTTC
cdr3_aa: CSVDQGQWAQYF

d_call: TRBD1
j_call: TRBJ2-3
clone_size: -
v_call: TRBV5-4
cdr3_nt: TGTGCCAGCAGCCGCAGACAGGGGGCGCAGGGAGATACGCAGTATTTT
cdr3_aa: CASSRRQGAQGDTQYF

d_call: -
j_call: TRBJ1-4
clone_size: -
v_call: TRBV5-1
cdr3_nt: TGCGCCAGCAGCCGGGAGGGGCGGTCTGAAAAACTGTTTTTT
cdr3_aa: CASSREGRSEKLFF

d_call: -
j_call: TRBJ1-5
clone_size: -
v_call: TRBV15
cdr3_nt: TGTGCCATCCGGACTGGAAATCAGCCCCAGCATTTT
cdr3_aa: CAIRTGNQPQHF

d_call: TRBD2
j_call: TRBJ2-2
clone_size: -
v_call: TRBV5-1
cdr3_nt: TGCGCCAGCAGCCCCACCGGGGGGGACCCCGGGGAGCTGTTTTTT
cdr3_aa: CASSPTGGDPGELFF

d_call: -
j_call: TRBJ1-2
clone_size: -
v_call: TRBV3-1/TRBV3-2
cdr3_nt: TGTGCCAGCAGCCAAGGGCGAAGGGGCACTAACTATGGCTACACCTTC
cdr3_aa: CASSQGRRGTNYGYTF

d_call: -
j_call: TRBJ2-7
clone_size: -
v_call: TRBV7-2
cdr3_nt: TGTGCCAGCAGCTTAGCGCTAGTGAACGAGCAGTACTTC
cdr3_aa: CASSLALVNEQYF

d_call: TRBD1
j_call: TRBJ1-5
clone_size: once
v_call: TRBV27
cdr3_nt: TGTGCCAGCAGTTCCCTCCGGACAGGGGCGTTTAGCAATCAGCCCCAGCATTTT
cdr3_aa: CASSSLRTGAFSNQPQHF

d_call: -
j_call: TRBJ1-4
clone_size: -
v_call: TRBV5-1
cdr3_nt: TGCGCCAGGAAAACAGGTGCAACTAATGAAAAACTGTTTTTT
cdr3_aa: CARKTGATNEKLFF

d_call: -
j_call: TRBJ1-5
clone_size: medium-sized
v_call: TRBV7-9
cdr3_nt: TGTGCCAGCAGCCGAGGACAGTCCAATCAGCCCCAGCATTTT
cdr3_aa: CASSRGQSNQPQHF

d_call: -
j_call: TRBJ1-1
clone_size: -
v_call: TRBV11-3
cdr3_nt: TGTGCCAGCAGCTTAGGCCAGGGTTTGAACACTGAAGCTTTCTTT
cdr3_aa: CASSLGQGLNTEAFF

d_call: TRBD1
j_call: TRBJ1-2
clone_size: few
v_call: TRBV30
cdr3_nt: TGTGCCTGGAGCGTACAGGGGGCGCAAGGCTACACCTTC
cdr3_aa: CAWSVQGAQGYTF

d_call: -
j_call: TRBJ1-6
clone_size: -
v_call: TRBV11-3
cdr3_nt: TGTGCCAGCAGCCCCGCTAGCTCCTATAATTCACCCCTCCACTTT
cdr3_aa: CASSPASSYNSPLHF

d_call: -
j_call: TRBJ2-3
clone_size: -
v_call: TRBV9
cdr3_nt: TGTGCCAGCAGCCCCCATTCTAAAGATACGCAGTATTTT
cdr3_aa: CASSPHSKDTQYF

d_call: -
j_call: TRBJ2-1
clone_size: -
v_call: TRBV11-2
cdr3_nt: TGTGCCAGCAGCTTAGAGGGAAGGGGCGTGGATGAGCAGTTCTTC
cdr3_aa: CASSLEGRGVDEQFF

d_call: TRBD2
j_call: TRBJ2-7
clone_size: once
v_call: TRBV3-1/TRBV3-2
cdr3_nt: TGTGCCAGCAGCCAAGATGAGGGGACTAACCCCTACGAGCAGTACTTC
cdr3_aa: CASSQDEGTNPYEQYF

d_call: TRBD1
j_call: TRBJ2-1
clone_size: few
v_call: TRBV5-1
cdr3_nt: TGCGCCAGCAGCTTGCTTGGCCCGGGACAGGGCAACAATGAGCAGTTCTTC
cdr3_aa: CASSLLGPGQGNNEQFF

d_call: TRBD1
j_call: TRBJ2-2
clone_size: -
v_call: TRBV7-9
cdr3_nt: TGTGCCAGCAGCCCCCCGCGGTGGGGACAGGGGAACACCGGGGAGCTGTTTTTT
cdr3_aa: CASSPPRWGQGNTGELFF

d_call: TRBD2
j_call: TRBJ2-1
clone_size: -
v_call: TRBV19
cdr3_nt: TGTGCCAGTAATCTAGCGGGGTCTGGGAATGAGCAGTTCTTC
cdr3_aa: CASNLAGSGNEQFF

d_call: -
j_call: TRBJ2-3
clone_size: -
v_call: TRBV11-2
cdr3_nt: TGTGCCAGCAGCCCACTTTGGGAGGCTCACACAGATACGCAGTATTTT
cdr3_aa: CASSPLWEAHTDTQYF

d_call: TRBD1
j_call: TRBJ2-5
clone_size: -
v_call: TRBV5-4
cdr3_nt: TGTGCCAGCAGCTCTGGACAGGCCCTCCAAGAGACCCAGTACTTC
cdr3_aa: CASSSGQALQETQYF

d_call: -
j_call: TRBJ1-6
clone_size: -
v_call: TRBV11-3
cdr3_nt: TGTGCCAGCAGCTCATCCCTTTATAACTTGCCCGTTCCACCCCTCCACTTT
cdr3_aa: CASSSSLYNLPVPPLHF

d_call: -
j_call: TRBJ1-5
clone_size: few
v_call: TRBV19
cdr3_nt: TGTGCCAGTAGTATGGTGAGACAGGACAATCAGCCCCAGCATTTT
cdr3_aa: CASSMVRQDNQPQHF

d_call: -
j_call: TRBJ1-2
clone_size: once
v_call: TRBV12-3/TRBV12-4
cdr3_nt: TGTGCCAGCAGTTTATCCGGGATAAATGGCTACACCTTC
cdr3_aa: CASSLSGINGYTF

d_call: TRBD2
j_call: TRBJ2-3
clone_size: -
v_call: TRBV6-1
cdr3_nt: TGTGCCAGCAGTAAAGCGGGGGGGTCAGATACGCAGTATTTT
cdr3_aa: CASSKAGGSDTQYF

d_call: TRBD1
j_call: TRBJ1-2
clone_size: -
v_call: TRBV27
cdr3_nt: TGTGCCAGCAGTTCCACGACCGGGACAGGGGGCCGGGGCTACACCTTC
cdr3_aa: CASSSTTGTGGRGYTF

d_call: TRBD2
j_call: TRBJ2-1
clone_size: once
v_call: TRBV19
cdr3_nt: TGTGCCAGTATTCTTAGCGGGGGGGGCATCAATGAGCAGTTCTTC
cdr3_aa: CASILSGGGINEQFF

d_call: -
j_call: TRBJ1-1
clone_size: once
v_call: TRBV5-1
cdr3_nt: TGCGCCAGCAGCTTGGATAACAGAGAGAACACTGAAGCTTTCTTT
cdr3_aa: CASSLDNRENTEAFF

d_call: TRBD1
j_call: TRBJ2-1
clone_size: -
v_call: TRBV6-2/TRBV6-3
cdr3_nt: TGTGCCAGCACCCCGTACAGGGGGCGCGTGGCTAATGAGCAGTTCTTC
cdr3_aa: CASTPYRGRVANEQFF

d_call: TRBD2
j_call: TRBJ2-3
clone_size: -
v_call: TRBV6-5
cdr3_nt: TGTGCCAGCTGTTGCGGGGGGCACCCTAGCACAGATACGCAGTATTTT
cdr3_aa: CASCCGGHPSTDTQYF

d_call: -
j_call: TRBJ1-4
clone_size: once
v_call: TRBV4-1
cdr3_nt: TGCGCCAGCAGCCCTGCTCAAAGGTTGGGGGGAATAGAAAAACTGTTTTTT
cdr3_aa: CASSPAQRLGGIEKLFF

d_call: TRBD2
j_call: TRBJ2-3
clone_size: -
v_call: TRBV30
cdr3_nt: TGTGCCTGGGGGTCCCTCAGAAGCGGGGGGGCCACAGATACGCAGTATTTT
cdr3_aa: CAWGSLRSGGATDTQYF

d_call: -
j_call: TRBJ1-1
clone_size: -
v_call: TRBV6-5
cdr3_nt: TGTGCCAGCACCCTGGGGGGGTCGGGAGCTTTCTTT
cdr3_aa: CASTLGGSGAFF

d_call: -
j_call: TRBJ2-2
clone_size: -
v_call: TRBV10-3
cdr3_nt: TGTGCCATCCCGGGGGAAACCGGGGAGCTGTTTTTT
cdr3_aa: CAIPGETGELFF

d_call: TRBD1
j_call: TRBJ1-3
clone_size: few
v_call: TRBV15
cdr3_nt: TGTGCCACCAGCAGACCGGGACAGGGGAGCTCTGGAAACACCATATATTTT
cdr3_aa: CATSRPGQGSSGNTIYF

d_call: -
j_call: TRBJ1-5
clone_size: many
v_call: TRBV7-2
cdr3_nt: TGTGCCAGCAGCTTAGCTGGGGGCCCGTATAGCAATCAGCCCCAGCATTTT
cdr3_aa: CASSLAGGPYSNQPQHF

d_call: TRBD1
j_call: TRBJ2-1
clone_size: -
v_call: TRBV7-6
cdr3_nt: TGTGCCAGCAGCTTAGGACAGGGGTACGGGGAGCAGTTCTTC
cdr3_aa: CASSLGQGYGEQFF

d_call: TRBD1
j_call: TRBJ1-6
clone_size: -
v_call: TRBV19
cdr3_nt: TGTGCCAGTAGAATGGGACAGGGGACCCTCCACTTT
cdr3_aa: CASRMGQGTLHF

d_call: -
j_call: TRBJ1-5
clone_size: once
v_call: TRBV4-2
cdr3_nt: TGTGCCAGCAGCCAAGATAGGGGTAGCAATCAGCCCCAGCATTTT
cdr3_aa: CASSQDRGSNQPQHF

d_call: TRBD2
j_call: TRBJ2-7
clone_size: -
v_call: TRBV4-1
cdr3_nt: TGCGCCAGCAGCCAAGATTATCTAGCGGGGGGGCGGGCCTACGAGCAGTACTTC
cdr3_aa: CASSQDYLAGGRAYEQYF

d_call: -
j_call: TRBJ2-1
clone_size: once
v_call: TRBV29-1
cdr3_nt: TGCAGCGGTTTACGGTATGAGCAGTTCTTC
cdr3_aa: CSGLRYEQFF

d_call: -
j_call: TRBJ1-2
clone_size: -
v_call: TRBV5-1
cdr3_nt: TGCGCCAGCAGCTACCGCGGGGAGGTGGGGCAGAACTATGGCTACACCTTC
cdr3_aa: CASSYRGEVGQNYGYTF

d_call: -
j_call: TRBJ2-3
clone_size: -
v_call: TRBV30
cdr3_nt: TGTGCCTGGAGTGTACAGGCAGATACGCAGTATTTT
cdr3_aa: CAWSVQADTQYF

d_call: -
j_call: TRBJ2-7
clone_size: -
v_call: TRBV18
cdr3_nt: TGTGCCAGCTCACCGAGACGGACTGACCTATACGAGCAGTACTTC
cdr3_aa: CASSPRRTDLYEQYF